This T cell receptor beta chain emerged from a study of tissue T cells after allogeneic stem cell transplantation. Germline V gives CDR1 MSHET, CDR2 SYDVDS. The CDR3 extends over 13 amino acids. V dropped 4 bases and J dropped 2 bases, with 7 bases sitting between them. On this clone itself: Gene names and germline match the mouse. The read gets to within 1 residue of the CDR3 end, and the germline J gene fills in the rest.

Assay used: immunoSEQ multiplex PCR; TCRdb lists only in-frame clones, some missing. The sample includes some 19,000 clones, roughly three quarters of them seen just once. V usage is TRBV29 and J usage is TRBJ2-5; possibly TRBD1 for D (6 bases). The sequence was obtained from a female BALB/c mouse in good health. MHC haplotype of the mouse line: H2-d. Sequencing was done on a sample of blood. CDR3 DNA, as far as it was read: TGTGCTAGCAGTTGGGACACCCAAGACACCCAGTAC. Translated, it gives CASSWDTQDTQY. The CDR3 reads in full as CASSWDTQDTQYF.